A single T cell receptor beta chain is shown here with its context. Clones were sequenced by immunoSEQ multiplex PCR, and TCRdb holds only the in-frame ones, with some missing. The table has over 85,000 clones, approximately 90% seen once; the top ten hold around 3.9%. V was clipped by 4 bases and J by 5 bases, with 17 bases between them. Germline V lookup: CDR1 MNHEY, CDR2 SMNVEV (reference sequence). The CDR3 contains 15 residues. The data are from a study of control samples from healthy donors and cancer patients. The sequenced sample consisted of PBMCs. The V and J genes are TRBV27 and TRBJ2-5; D may be TRBD1 or TRBD2 (5 bases each). The TCR was taken from a woman between 55 and 75 years old with lung cancer. As DNA, the CDR3 is TGTGCCAGCAGTTCCCGGACGGGATGGGGGGAGACCCAGTACTTC. Translating gives CASSSRTGWGETQYF.